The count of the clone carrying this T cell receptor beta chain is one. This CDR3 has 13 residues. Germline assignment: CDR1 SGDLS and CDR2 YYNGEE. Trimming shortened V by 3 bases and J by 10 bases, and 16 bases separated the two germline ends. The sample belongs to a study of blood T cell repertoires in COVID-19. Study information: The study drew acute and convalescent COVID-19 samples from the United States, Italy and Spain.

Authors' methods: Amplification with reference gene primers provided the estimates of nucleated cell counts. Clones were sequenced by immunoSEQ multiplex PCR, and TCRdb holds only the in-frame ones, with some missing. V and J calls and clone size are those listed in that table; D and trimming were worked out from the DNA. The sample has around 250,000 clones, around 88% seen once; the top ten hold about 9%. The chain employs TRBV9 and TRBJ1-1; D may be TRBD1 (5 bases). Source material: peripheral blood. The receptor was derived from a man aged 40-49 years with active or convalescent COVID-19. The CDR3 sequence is CASSALGRDAAFF. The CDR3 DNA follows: TGTGCCAGCAGCGCCCTGGGGCGGGATGCAGCTTTCTTT.